This T cell receptor beta chain is drawn from a study of T-cell reconstitution after alpha-beta-depleted transplantation in children. This clonotype appeared a few times. Unique molecular identifiers were incorporated during preparation of the TCRbeta library. TCRdb re-analysed the PCR reads in MiXCR, keeping a single row per CDR3 protein. The table has 500,000 to 600,000 distinct CDR3 sequences, 25% to 30% seen once. This receptor was taken from a boy under two years old with Wiskott-Aldrich syndrome, due to receive a stem cell transplant. This specimen consisted of PBMCs, obtained before TCRalphabeta/CD19-depleted stem cell transplant.

The DNA of the CDR3 is TGCAGTGCAAGATCGGAGGGGCGAGATAGCAATCAGCCCCAGCATTTT. Its translation is CSARSEGRDSNQPQHF. V is TRBV20-1 and J is TRBJ1-5, with a possible D match to TRBD1 (5 bases). CDR1 and CDR2 from the germline V gene are DFQATT and SNEGSKA (reference sequence). V was clipped by 6 bases and J by 0 bases, with 18 bases between them. The length of the CDR3 is 16 residues.